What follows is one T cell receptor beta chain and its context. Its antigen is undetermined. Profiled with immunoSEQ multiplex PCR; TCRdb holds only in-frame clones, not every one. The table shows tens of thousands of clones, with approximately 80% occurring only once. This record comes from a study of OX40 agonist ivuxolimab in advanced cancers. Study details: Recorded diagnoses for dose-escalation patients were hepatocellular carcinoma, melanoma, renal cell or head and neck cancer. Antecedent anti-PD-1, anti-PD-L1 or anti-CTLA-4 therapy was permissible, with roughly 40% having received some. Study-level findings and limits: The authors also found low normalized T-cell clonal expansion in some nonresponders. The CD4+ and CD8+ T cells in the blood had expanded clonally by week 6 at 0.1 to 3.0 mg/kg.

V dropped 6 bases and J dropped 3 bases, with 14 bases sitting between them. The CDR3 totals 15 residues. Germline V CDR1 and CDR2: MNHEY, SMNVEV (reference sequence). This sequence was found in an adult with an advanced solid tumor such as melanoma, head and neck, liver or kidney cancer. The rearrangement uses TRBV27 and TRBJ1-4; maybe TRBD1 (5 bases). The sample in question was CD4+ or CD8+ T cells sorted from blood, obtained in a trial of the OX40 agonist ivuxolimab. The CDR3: CASSTSGYANEKLFF. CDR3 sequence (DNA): TGTGCCAGCAGCACCTCAGGGTATGCTAATGAAAAACTGTTTTTT.